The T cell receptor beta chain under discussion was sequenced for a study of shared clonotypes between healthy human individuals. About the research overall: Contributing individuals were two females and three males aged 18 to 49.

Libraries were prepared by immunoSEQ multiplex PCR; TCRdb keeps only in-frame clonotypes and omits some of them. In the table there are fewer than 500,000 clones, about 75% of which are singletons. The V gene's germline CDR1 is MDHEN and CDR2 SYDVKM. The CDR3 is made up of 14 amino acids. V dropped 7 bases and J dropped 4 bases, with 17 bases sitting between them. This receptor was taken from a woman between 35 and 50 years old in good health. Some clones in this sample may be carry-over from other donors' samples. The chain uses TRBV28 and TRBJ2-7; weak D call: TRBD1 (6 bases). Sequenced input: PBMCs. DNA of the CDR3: TGTGCCAGCACGACCTGGCAGGGGCGGTACGAGCAGTACTTC. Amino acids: CASTTWQGRYEQYF.